This T cell receptor beta chain was sequenced in a study of CD8+ T cells in alopecia areata (dated by TCRdb to the late 2010s). Broadly, across the study: In both human patients and the C3H/HeJ mouse model, the study applied high-throughput TCRbeta sequencing to look at T cell clonal expansion in alopecia areata. Amplification of TCRbeta CDR3 regions was done by immunoSEQ multiplex PCR using 35 Vbeta forward primers and 13 Jbeta reverse primers. Scalp clonality was compared among normal scalp (n=4), patchy alopecia areata scalp (n=8), and alopecia totalis/universalis scalp (n=8). The RNA source kit depended on sample type: the PAXgene miRNA kit for fixed scalp, the miRNeasy kit for PBMCs, and the RNeasy kit for mouse skin. On the human side, TCRbeta sequencing was run on scalp tissue and on sorted CD4+ and CD8+ peripheral blood T cells from healthy controls and from alopecia areata patients with either patchy or totalis/universalis disease. Here is what the overall study found, with its caveats: TCR sequences shared between patients were less clear than in mice, possibly partly because of HLA diversity in the patient population. Lesional scalp, especially in alopecia totalis/universalis, showed higher clonality and more expanded CD8+ clones than normal scalp, suggesting antigenic drive. Unlike mouse skin, which is dominated by gammadelta T cells, normal human skin has resident alphabeta T cells that are also sequenced, and this complicates analysis of the scalp TCR repertoire.

PBMCs were isolated by density centrifugation and stained for CD3, CD4 and CD8, after which CD4+ and CD8+ T cells were sorted on a FACSAria. Unaffected controls provided scalp biopsies and blood samples. The V and J ends are trimmed by 6 bases and 5 bases, leaving 17 bases between them. Counted from cysteine to phenylalanine, this CDR3 has 14 amino acids. Left in the record is the CDR3 DNA by itself, 42 bases read in frame from the first base. CDR1 is given as MNHEY and CDR2 as SVGAGI, both from the germline V gene. Library prep was done by the immunoSEQ multiplex PCR assay. For TCR sequencing, RNA was extracted from every sample and reverse transcribed into cDNA to serve as template. SuperScript III was used for first-strand cDNA synthesis, primed with a 2:1 mix of oligo-dT and random hexamers. A synthetic immune receptor repertoire was used to measure amplification bias, and any remaining bias was corrected computationally. Per the original workflow: Raw reads were preprocessed for error removal, and CDR3 was defined according to IMGT conventions as running from the conserved cysteine to phenylalanine. Clonality was calculated as 1 minus Shannon entropy normalized by log2 of the number of productive unique TCRs. Scalp TCRbeta sequences were cross-referenced with sorted blood CD4 and CD8 repertoires so that the CD4 or CD8 identity of scalp clones could be inferred. Not all clones reach the TCRdb copy of this immuneACCESS table, which keeps in-frame sequences only. Checked studies attribute under half of the gap to unresolved V genes and leave the rest unexplained. V, J and clone size are those of that table, while D and trimming were read from the DNA. This sample holds 150,000 or so clones; approximately 60% were observed only once. The ten largest clonotypes hold about 4.4% of the sample.

For this clone: The antigen this receptor binds is unknown. No per-base quality is available; no much larger clone lies one base away.

This clonotype was obtained from a human donor in good health. The chain links TRBV6-5 with TRBJ2-7, with the D gene not clear enough to name. The sequenced sample consisted of CD4+ T cells sorted from blood. In nucleotide form, the sequence is TGTGCCAGCAGGAACCTCGCCAAAACCGACGAGCAGTACTTC. Translation gives CASRNLAKTDEQYF.